Listed here are 26 T cell receptor beta chains from one sample, sequenced in a study of cytomegalovirus exposure and HLA in healthy donors. Amplification used 60 Vbeta primers and 13 Jbeta primers. Profiled with immunoSEQ multiplex PCR; TCRdb holds only in-frame clones, not every one. Recorded for this sample: 150,000 to 200,000 clones. Specimen: PBMCs. These receptor sequences come from a man aged 25 to 45 in good health and CMV-seronegative.

This chain joins TRBV7-3 and TRBJ1-2; TRBD1 agrees at 9 bases. Germline V gene lookup returns CDR1 SGHTA and CDR2 FQGTGA. The CDR3 is 16 residues long. V gave up 5 bases and J gave up 5 bases; unmatched junction bases: 12. CDR3 in amino acids: CASSPQPLGQGYGYTF. DNA of the CDR3: TGTGCCAGCAGCCCCCAACCTCTGGGACAGGGATATGGCTACACCTTC.

The chain carries TRBV5-1 and TRBJ2-5, with 10 bases identical to TRBD2. V gave up 3 bases and J gave up 1 base; unmatched junction bases: 21. From germline, CDR1 is SGHRS and CDR2 YFSETQ. This CDR3 spans 21 amino acids. CDR3 nucleotide sequence: TGCGCCAGCAGCTATATCTCGAGGGGACTAGCGAGAGATTTCCTCCAAGAGACCCAGTACTTC. Translating it yields CASSYISRGLARDFLQETQYF.

The CDR3 DNA follows: TGTGCCAGCAGCTACACCTCGGAGGTCCAGTACTTC. Translation gives CASSYTSEVQYF. The rearrangement uses TRBV7-9 and TRBJ2-5; D perhaps matches TRBD2 (5 bases). Trimming removed 4 bases from V and 10 bases from J, with 13 bases in between. Germline CDR1 is SEHNR and CDR2 is FQNEAQ (reference sequence). This CDR3 is 12 amino acids long.

The chain links TRBV5-1 to TRBJ2-7; 7 bases are shared with TRBD2. Germline trimming cut 5 bases from V and 1 base from J; bases unmatched to any gene: 9. Germline V lookup: CDR1 SGHRS, CDR2 YFSETQ. CDR3 size: 15 residues. This CDR3 is CASSPLAPTSYEQYF. The CDR3 nucleotides read TGCGCCAGCAGTCCACTAGCGCCGACGTCCTACGAGCAGTACTTC.

This sequence joins TRBV10-2 and TRBJ2-7; 7 nucleotides agree with TRBD1. The CDR3 has 12 amino acids. Germline CDR1 and CDR2: WSHSY and SAAADI. The V and J ends lost 8 bases and 6 bases, in that order; junction bases with no gene match: 7. CDR3 DNA sequence: TGCGCCAGCGGCGGACAGGCCTCCGAGCAGTACTTC. Amino acid sequence: CASGGQASEQYF.

This sequence joins TRBV5-6 and TRBJ2-2, with D perhaps TRBD1 (6 bases). Trimming stripped 3 bases from V and 5 bases from J, with 8 bases between. Germline V CDR1 and CDR2: SGHDT, YYEEEE. The CDR3 runs to 13 residues. This CDR3 is CASSSQGTGELFF. The CDR3 nucleotides read TGTGCCAGCAGCTCACAGGGAACCGGGGAGCTGTTTTTT. The full variable domain, with the rest looked up from reference TRBV5-6 and TRBJ2-2, is DAGVTQSPTHLIKTRGQQVTLRCSPKSGHDTVSWYQQALGQGPQFIFQYYEEEERQRGNFPDRFSGHQFPNYSSELNVNALLLGDSALYLCASSSQGTGELFFGEGSRLTVL.

The J gene is TRBJ1-3, the V gene TRBV13, with 12 bases identical to TRBD1. Germline V gene data show CDR1 as PRHDT and CDR2 as FYEKMQ (reference sequence). V dropped 5 bases and J dropped 0; count of bases not matched to a gene: 14. The CDR3 consists of 20 residues. The CDR3, as DNA: TGTGCCAGCAGCCCCCGGGGTGGGACAGGGGGCCTCTTCTCTGGAAACACCATATATTTT. It translates to CASSPRGGTGGLFSGNTIYF.

The chain recombines TRBV28 with TRBJ2-2; TRBD2 matches 13 bases. There are 17 residues in the CDR3. With V trimmed by 6 bases and J by 5 bases, 9 bases remained unmatched. From germline, CDR1 is MDHEN and CDR2 SYDVKM. CDR3 bases: TGTGCCAGCAGCACTAGCGGGAGGGGACGGTGGACCGGGGAGCTGTTTTTT. Amino acids: CASSTSGRGRWTGELFF.

The V and J genes are TRBV5-1 and TRBJ1-4; TRBD1 aligns across 7 bases. Trimming removed 0 bases from V and 4 bases from J; junction bases left unmatched: 6. Germline loops: CDR1 SGHRS, CDR2 YFSETQ. The CDR3 contains 16 residues. For the CDR3, the DNA is TGCGCCAGCAGCTTGGCTCCGACAGGGAGTAATGAAAAACTGTTTTTT. This encodes CASSLAPTGSNEKLFF. The entire variable domain, with the rest obtained from reference TRBV5-1 and TRBJ1-4, is as follows: KAGVTQTPRYLIKTRGQQVTLSCSPISGHRSVSWYQQTPGQGLQFLFEYFSETQRNKGNFPGRFSGRQFSNSRSEMNVSTLELGDSALYLCASSLAPTGSNEKLFFGSGTQLSVL.

This sequence joins TRBV5-1 and TRBJ2-5, with 11 bases that match TRBD1. CDR1 SGHRS and CDR2 YFSETQ come from the germline V gene. The CDR3 spans 14 residues. V was clipped by 6 bases and J by 5 bases; unmatched bases: 6. The CDR3 region is CASKPGQGGETQYF. The CDR3 region has the DNA TGCGCCAGCAAACCGGGACAGGGGGGCGAGACCCAGTACTTC.

The chain carries TRBV5-4 and TRBJ1-6, with 7 bases matching TRBD1. There are 17 residues in the CDR3. The V segment lost 4 bases and the J segment 0 bases; nucleotides outside the gene matches: 7. Germline CDR1 and CDR2: SGHNT and YYREEE (reference sequence). The CDR3 DNA is TGTGCCAGCAGCGCGGGACAGTTCCCCTCCTATAATTCACCCCTCCACTTT. Amino acids: CASSAGQFPSYNSPLHF.

The CDR3 protein is CASSSNRGRGSNEQFF. The CDR3 DNA reads TGTGCCAGCAGCTCCAACAGGGGAAGGGGATCCAATGAGCAGTTCTTC. V and J are TRBV11-3 and TRBJ2-1; 7 bases match TRBD1. Trimming at V came to 4 bases and at J to 6 bases, leaving 12 bases not matched to a gene. The CDR3 spans 16 residues. Germline CDR1 is SGHNT and CDR2 is YENEEA.

The chain is built from TRBV5-1 and TRBJ1-1; D possibly corresponds to TRBD1 (5 bases). V gave up 3 bases and J gave up 5 bases, with 11 bases separating them. The CDR3 runs 13 residues. Germline V gene data show CDR1 as SGHRS and CDR2 as YFSETQ. DNA of the CDR3: TGCGCCAGCAGCTCAGTGGGGGGGACTGAAGCTTTCTTT. Protein sequence: CASSSVGGTEAFF.

The chain uses TRBV19 and TRBJ2-1; D may be TRBD2 (6 bases). This CDR3 spans 15 amino acids. V was clipped by 1 base and J by 3 bases, with 10 bases between them. Germline lookup yields CDR1 LNHDA and CDR2 SQIVND (reference sequence). The CDR3 DNA sequence: TGTGCCAGTAGTATAGCGGGAGCCTACTACAATGAGCAGTTCTTC. It translates to CASSIAGAYYNEQFF.

The chain recombines TRBV7-9 with TRBJ2-1, with 9 bases aligning to TRBD1. The CDR3 runs to 16 residues. CDR1 SEHNR and CDR2 FQNEAQ come from the germline V gene (reference sequence). V dropped 6 bases and J dropped 3; count of bases not matched to a gene: 9. The CDR3 DNA sequence: TGTGCCAGCAGTTGGACAGGGGAGCCCCGCTACAATGAGCAGTTCTTC. Translating gives CASSWTGEPRYNEQFF.

The CDR3 reads CASSRGQGANTEAFF. CDR3 nucleotides: TGTGCCAGCAGCCGAGGACAGGGCGCGAACACTGAAGCTTTCTTT. This rearrangement joins TRBV4-2 to TRBJ1-1; 8 bases map to TRBD1. In germline, CDR1 is LGHNA, CDR2 YNFKEQ. V lost 4 bases and J lost 1; bases outside the gene matches: 5. This CDR3 contains 15 residues.

The chain combines TRBV28 with TRBJ1-3; a possible D gene is TRBD1 (5 bases). The CDR3 runs 13 residues. Trimming removed 8 bases from V and 3 bases from J, with 11 bases in between. Germline CDR1 reads MDHEN; CDR2 reads SYDVKM. This chain's CDR3 is CASAGLIGNTIYF. Here the CDR3 DNA reads TGTGCCAGCGCAGGGCTAATTGGAAACACCATATATTTT.

The chain has TRBV11-2 and TRBJ1-2; D may be TRBD1 (5 bases). Trimming shortened V by 4 bases and J by 2 bases, and 17 bases separated the two germline ends. CDR3 size: 16 residues. The V gene's germline CDR1 is SGHAT and CDR2 FQNNGV. The CDR3 loop reads CASSSLKSGMNYGYTF. The DNA for the CDR3 is TGTGCCAGCAGCTCACTGAAATCAGGGATGAACTATGGCTACACCTTC.

V and J are TRBV23-1 and TRBJ1-6, with 7 bases aligning to TRBD1. TRBV23-1 counts as an open reading frame of uncertain function. The V gene end was trimmed by 2 bases and the J gene end by 3 bases; junction bases not matched to a gene: 4. This CDR3 contains 16 residues. The CDR3 bases are TGCGCCAGCAGTCAACTCGGGACAGACTATAATTCACCCCTCCACTTT. This gives the protein CASSQLGTDYNSPLHF.

The J gene is TRBJ1-2, the V gene TRBV5-1, with D possibly matching TRBD1 (5 bases). Trimming cost V 0 bases and J 4 bases, with 7 bases left between them. The CDR3 spans 13 residues. Germline V gives CDR1 SGHRS, CDR2 YFSETQ. The CDR3 region is CASSLGGVYGYTF. CDR3 nucleotide sequence: TGCGCCAGCAGCTTGGGGGGGGTCTATGGCTACACCTTC. Full variable domain (outside the CDR3, taken from reference TRBV5-1 and TRBJ1-2): KAGVTQTPRYLIKTRGQQVTLSCSPISGHRSVSWYQQTPGQGLQFLFEYFSETQRNKGNFPGRFSGRQFSNSRSEMNVSTLELGDSALYLCASSLGGVYGYTFGSGTRLTVV.

The chain combines TRBV5-1 with TRBJ2-3, with a weak D call TRBD2 (7 bases). The ends were cut back, 0 bases at V and 6 bases at J, with 20 bases in the middle. Germline V gives CDR1 SGHRS, CDR2 YFSETQ. The CDR3 length is 17 residues. The CDR3 spells CASSLAPGRGVGDTQYF. The DNA for the CDR3 is TGCGCCAGCAGCTTGGCTCCTGGGAGGGGGGTCGGGGATACGCAGTATTTT.

The rearrangement joins TRBV28 to TRBJ1-2, with TRBD1 matching 7 bases. Germline trimming cut 3 bases from V and 4 bases from J; bases unmatched to any gene: 11. Looked up from germline, CDR1 is MDHEN and CDR2 is SYDVKM. This CDR3 has 16 residues. The CDR3 DNA is TGTGCCAGCAGTTTCCTCCCAGGGGGATCGAGCTATGGCTACACCTTC. It yields the protein CASSFLPGGSSYGYTF.

V and J are TRBV18 and TRBJ2-3; 8 positions agree with TRBD1. The J segment lost 6 bases and the V segment lost 5 bases, leaving 7 bases of the junction unmatched. CDR3 length equals 14 residues. Germline V lookup: CDR1 KGHSH, CDR2 LQKENI. The CDR3 DNA reads as TGTGCCAGCTCAACCGGGACAGGTTTTGATACGCAGTATTTT. It encodes CASSTGTGFDTQYF. Variable domain in full (rest from reference TRBV18 and TRBJ2-3): NAGVMQNPRHLVRRRGQEARLRCSPMKGHSHVYWYRQLPEEGLKFMVYLQKENIIDESGMPKERFSAEFPKEGPSILRIQQVVRGDSAAYFCASSTGTGFDTQYFGPGTRLTVL.

The chain has TRBV5-1 and TRBJ2-7; 8 nucleotides line up with TRBD1. The CDR3 covers 16 residues. The V gene's germline CDR1 is SGHRS and CDR2 YFSETQ. V shed 5 bases and J 2 bases; nucleotides not matched to a gene: 12. The CDR3 is CASSSRTGTGTYEQYF. CDR3 nucleotides: TGCGCCAGCAGTAGCCGTACCGGGACAGGAACCTACGAGCAGTACTTC.

The J gene is TRBJ1-2, the V gene TRBV7-7, with 9 bases lining up with TRBD1. The J segment lost 6 bases and the V segment lost 8 bases, leaving 4 bases of the junction unmatched. The CDR3 consists of 12 residues. The germline CDR1 and CDR2 sequences are SSHAT and FNYEAQ (reference sequence). The CDR3 protein is CASEQGADGYTF. The CDR3 DNA follows: TGTGCCAGCGAACAGGGGGCGGATGGCTACACCTTC.

V gene TRBV30 combines with J gene TRBJ1-6, with a weak D call TRBD1 (5 bases). Germline CDR1 and CDR2: GTSNPN and SVGIG (reference sequence). The CDR3 is 16 residues long. V lost 2 bases, J lost 0 bases, and 11 bases lay in between. The CDR3 DNA is TGTGCCTGGAGTCGGGGGGGGAGCTCCTATAATTCACCCCTCCACTTT. Its translation: CAWSRGGSSYNSPLHF.